Listed below are T cell receptor beta chains from one sample, sequenced in a study of T cells in narcolepsy. Produced via immunoSEQ multiplex PCR; TCRdb's table is partial and in-frame only. The sample consists of some 17,000 clones, 86% of them appearing once. The sample comprised memory (CD45RA-) CD4+ T cells from blood. These receptors came from a human donor in good health. Both conserved end residues are part of each CDR3. The order of the fields is D gene, J gene, V gene, clone size, CDR3 DNA, CDR3 protein. The D gene is left open where the match is weak. Clone size, where shown, is once, few, many, or a class for clones that have expanded.

D: -
J: TRBJ1-6
V: TRBV7-8
size: once
DNA: TGTGCCAGCACGGGGGTCCCTTATTCACCCCTCCACTTT
CDR3: CASTGVPYSPLHF

D: TRBD1
J: TRBJ1-3
V: TRBV29-1
size: -
DNA: TGCAGCGTTAGGACAGGGGGATTGGGGGGAAACACCATATATTTT
CDR3: CSVRTGGLGGNTIYF

D: -
J: TRBJ2-1
V: TRBV21-1
size: -
DNA: TGTGCCAGCGAGAGACAGGTGTGTGAGCAGTTCTTC
CDR3: CASERQVCEQFF

D: TRBD2
J: TRBJ2-1
V: TRBV18
size: -
DNA: TGTGCCGGCTCACCCACTAGCGGGAATGATGAGCAGTTCTTC
CDR3: CAGSPTSGNDEQFF

D: -
J: TRBJ1-1
V: TRBV7-9
size: -
DNA: TGTGCCAGCAGCTTAGATCAGGGATCCACTGAAGCTTTCTTT
CDR3: CASSLDQGSTEAFF

D: -
J: TRBJ2-7
V: TRBV30
size: -
DNA: TGTGCCTGGACCCAGAGGGGGGTTAGCTCCTACGAGCAGTACTTC
CDR3: CAWTQRGVSSYEQYF

D: -
J: TRBJ1-1
V: TRBV6-5
size: -
DNA: TGTGCCTCCCGGGAGGGCCCTTACACTGAAGCTTTCTTT
CDR3: CASREGPYTEAFF

D: -
J: TRBJ1-5
V: TRBV6-1
size: -
DNA: TGTGCCAGCGCTGCTGCAGGGAATCAGCCCCAGCATTTT
CDR3: CASAAAGNQPQHF

D: -
J: TRBJ2-5
V: TRBV11-3
size: -
DNA: TGTGCCAGCAGCTTAGGGGTATGGCAAGAGACCCAGTACTTC
CDR3: CASSLGVWQETQYF

D: TRBD2
J: TRBJ2-7
V: TRBV6-5
size: -
DNA: TGTGCCAGCAGTTCTGGTTCGGCGGGGGGGAAAGAGCAGTACTTC
CDR3: CASSSGSAGGKEQYF

D: TRBD1
J: TRBJ1-2
V: TRBV28
size: -
DNA: TGTGCCAGCAGTTTAGGGAGACAGGGGGCCTACACCTTC
CDR3: CASSLGRQGAYTF

D: TRBD1
J: TRBJ1-6
V: TRBV25-1
size: -
DNA: TGTGCCAGCAGTGGGGTGACAGGGGGCTCACCCCTCCACTTT
CDR3: CASSGVTGGSPLHF

D: -
J: TRBJ1-3
V: TRBV7-9
size: -
DNA: TGTGCCAGCCACCTACTTACGGGCTCTGGAAACACCATATATTTT
CDR3: CASHLLTGSGNTIYF

D: TRBD1
J: TRBJ2-5
V: TRBV7-8
size: -
DNA: TGTGCCAGCAGACATACAGGGGCCCAGTACTTC
CDR3: CASRHTGAQYF

D: -
J: TRBJ1-1
V: TRBV15
size: -
DNA: TGTGCCACCAGCAGAGATGGGGTCTTGCGGGCTTTCTTT
CDR3: CATSRDGVLRAFF

D: -
J: TRBJ2-7
V: TRBV10-3
size: -
DNA: TGTGCCATCAGTACGATGCCAGCTAACGAGCAGTACTTC
CDR3: CAISTMPANEQYF

D: -
J: TRBJ2-5
V: TRBV11-3
size: -
DNA: TGTGCCAGCAGCCGTGGGAACCAGACCCAGTACTTC
CDR3: CASSRGNQTQYF

D: TRBD2
J: TRBJ2-3
V: TRBV7-9
size: -
DNA: TGTGCCAGCAGCCACTCCAGGACTAGCGGGGGGGATACGCAGTATTTT
CDR3: CASSHSRTSGGDTQYF

D: -
J: TRBJ2-3
V: TRBV9
size: -
DNA: TGTGCCAGCAGCGTAGAGGGCGGGAGCCAGGGGACGCAGTATTTT
CDR3: CASSVEGGSQGTQYF

D: -
J: TRBJ1-1
V: TRBV6-5
size: -
DNA: TGTGCCAGCAGTGTGTCGGGATCTCCTGAAGCTTTCTTT
CDR3: CASSVSGSPEAFF

D: TRBD1
J: TRBJ2-5
V: TRBV7-2
size: -
DNA: TGTGCCAGCAGCTTCTCTGGACAGGAAGAGACCCAGTACTTC
CDR3: CASSFSGQEETQYF

D: TRBD1
J: TRBJ1-1
V: TRBV6-1
size: -
DNA: TGTGCCAGCAGCAGAGGGGGCGCGCTCACTGAAGCTTTCTTT
CDR3: CASSRGGALTEAFF

D: TRBD2
J: TRBJ2-3
V: TRBV9
size: -
DNA: TGTGCCAGCAGCAGGGGAGCGGGGGAACCCACAGATACGCAGTATTTT
CDR3: CASSRGAGEPTDTQYF

D: -
J: TRBJ2-6
V: TRBV2
size: -
DNA: TGTGCCAGCAGTAATACAGGGACTGGGGCCAACGTCCTGACTTTC
CDR3: CASSNTGTGANVLTF

D: TRBD1
J: TRBJ1-3
V: TRBV30
size: -
DNA: TGTGCCTGGTCCCAGGGGGCGTCTGGAAACACCATATATTTT
CDR3: CAWSQGASGNTIYF

D: -
J: TRBJ1-1
V: TRBV6-5
size: -
DNA: TGTGCCAGCAGTTCCGGGGTAGCTTTAAAAGCTTTCTTT
CDR3: CASSSGVALKAFF

D: -
J: TRBJ2-7
V: TRBV6-6
size: -
DNA: TGTGCCAGCAGCCCGACAGCCTACGAGCAGTACTTC
CDR3: CASSPTAYEQYF

D: TRBD1
J: TRBJ1-2
V: TRBV5-1
size: -
DNA: TGCGCCAGCAGCCGGGACAGAAACTATGGCTACACCTTC
CDR3: CASSRDRNYGYTF

D: TRBD2
J: TRBJ2-1
V: TRBV5-4
size: few
DNA: TGTGCCAGCAGGTCCGGGACTAGGCGTACCCATGAGCAGTTCTTC
CDR3: CASRSGTRRTHEQFF

D: TRBD2
J: TRBJ2-1
V: TRBV4-2
size: -
DNA: TGTGCCAGCAGCCAAGGTAGCGGGGGGCAATACAATGAGCAGTTCTTC
CDR3: CASSQGSGGQYNEQFF

D: -
J: TRBJ1-1
V: TRBV29-1
size: -
DNA: TGCAGCGTCTCAGGGGATGTACCTGAAGCTTTCTTT
CDR3: CSVSGDVPEAFF

D: TRBD1
J: TRBJ1-2
V: TRBV5-6
size: -
DNA: TGTGCCAGCAGCTCCCTAAACCCAGACAGGGATGGCTACACCTTC
CDR3: CASSSLNPDRDGYTF

D: TRBD2
J: TRBJ2-2
V: TRBV5-1
size: -
DNA: TGCGCCAGCAGCTTGTTGTCTAGCGGCGGGACCGGGGAGCTGTTTTTT
CDR3: CASSLLSSGGTGELFF

D: -
J: TRBJ1-6
V: TRBV7-8
size: -
DNA: TGTGCCAGCAGCTTAGGGGGGACGCAAAATTCACCCCTCCACTTT
CDR3: CASSLGGTQNSPLHF

D: TRBD2
J: TRBJ2-3
V: TRBV30
size: -
DNA: TGTGCCTGGAGCGCCACTAGCGGGGGGGTCGACGATACGCAGTATTTT
CDR3: CAWSATSGGVDDTQYF

D: -
J: TRBJ2-7
V: TRBV25-1
size: -
DNA: TGTGCCAGCAGCGCTATTGCGGATCCCTACGAGCAGTACTTC
CDR3: CASSAIADPYEQYF

D: -
J: TRBJ2-2
V: TRBV7-9
size: -
DNA: TGTGCCAGCAGCCGAATGGGACCCACCACCGGGGAGCTGTTTTTT
CDR3: CASSRMGPTTGELFF

D: -
J: TRBJ1-1
V: TRBV5-5
size: few
DNA: TGTGCCAGCAGCTTGGTAGCCGGGAACGACGCTTTCTTT
CDR3: CASSLVAGNDAFF

D: TRBD1
J: TRBJ2-5
V: TRBV6-6
size: -
DNA: TGTGCCAGCAAGCAATGGACAGGGGAAGAGACCCAGTACTTC
CDR3: CASKQWTGEETQYF

D: -
J: TRBJ1-5
V: TRBV10-3
size: -
DNA: TGTGCCACGCAAAAAAGTGGCGGGGGGAGTGAAAATCAGCCCCAGCATTTT
CDR3: CATQKSGGGSENQPQHF

D: -
J: TRBJ1-6
V: TRBV6-5
size: -
DNA: TGTGCCAGCAGTCAACAGGGTAGTTCACCCCTCCACTTT
CDR3: CASSQQGSSPLHF

D: -
J: TRBJ1-2
V: TRBV6-1
size: -
DNA: TGTGCCAGCAGTGACAGCAAGTATGGCTACACCTTC
CDR3: CASSDSKYGYTF

D: TRBD2
J: TRBJ2-7
V: TRBV5-4
size: -
DNA: TGTGCCAGCAGCTTTCCAGCTAGCGGGAGTTACGAGCAGTACTTC
CDR3: CASSFPASGSYEQYF

D: -
J: TRBJ1-1
V: TRBV12-5
size: once
DNA: TGTGCTAGTGGTTTGGTAGTAGGGCTCACTGAAGCTTTCTTT
CDR3: CASGLVVGLTEAFF

D: TRBD2
J: TRBJ2-2
V: TRBV19
size: -
DNA: TGTGCCAGTAGTATCTCTAGCGGGAGCCCCGGGGAGCTGTTTTTT
CDR3: CASSISSGSPGELFF

D: -
J: TRBJ2-1
V: TRBV30
size: -
DNA: TGTGCCTGGAACCGACGACTCGGTGAGCAGTTCTTC
CDR3: CAWNRRLGEQFF

D: -
J: TRBJ2-6
V: TRBV9
size: -
DNA: TGTGCCAGCAGCGCCCGACAGGTGCCCTCCTCTGGGGCCAACGTCCTGACTTTC
CDR3: CASSARQVPSSGANVLTF

D: TRBD2
J: TRBJ2-7
V: TRBV15
size: -
DNA: TGTGCCACCAAGGCGACTAGCGGAAGGGGCGAGCAGTACTTC
CDR3: CATKATSGRGEQYF